The following is a T cell receptor (beta chain) sequence with its context. TCRdb recomputed clones from the PCR reads via MiXCR. The table records under 45,000 clones, about 40% of them present only once. Trimming at V came to 4 bases and at J to 4 bases, leaving 0 bases not matched to a gene. The CDR3 contains 13 residues. The germline V gene has CDR1 SEHNR and CDR2 FQNEAQ (reference sequence). This entry comes from a study of metastatic and nonmetastatic thyroid tumors. Thyroid surgery had not been preceded by any treatment in any patient. The chain couples TRBV7-9 to TRBJ2-2, with 7 bases lining up with TRBD2. The sample was tumor tissue. The sequence was obtained from a female donor with papillary thyroid cancer or a benign thyroid nodule (not recorded which). Some clones in this sample may be carry-over from other donors' samples. In DNA form, the CDR3 reads TGTGCCAGCAGCTGGACTAGCACCGGGGAGCTGTTTTTT. Its protein product is CASSWTSTGELFF.